These 19 T cell receptor beta chains originate from one sample sequenced in a study of graft-versus-host responses after intestinal transplantation. Libraries were prepared by immunoSEQ multiplex PCR; TCRdb keeps only in-frame clonotypes and omits some of them. The data contain about 46,000 clones, approximately 95% of them singletons. The sample here was PBMCs, taken around 790 days after a first intestinal transplant, on the day of a second. The source of these receptors is a human patient who received an intestinal transplant, so some T cells may come from the graft donor.

This chain connects TRBV10-2 to TRBJ2-7, with a tentative D call TRBD1 (5 bases). Germline-derived CDR1 and CDR2 are WSHSY and SAAADI. With 6 bases removed from V and 2 bases from J, the gap between germline ends came to 17 bases. The CDR3 totals 15 residues. The chain's CDR3 is CASSEWGSTTYEQYF. For the CDR3, the DNA is TGCGCCAGCAGCGAATGGGGCTCCACGACCTACGAGCAGTACTTC.

J is TRBJ2-3 and V is TRBV11-2; 8 nucleotides match TRBD2. The CDR3 runs 15 residues. Germline CDR1 is SGHAT and CDR2 is FQNNGV. V was clipped by 0 bases and J by 1 base; unmatched bases: 0. The CDR3 region is CASSLERGGTDTQYF. For the CDR3, the DNA is TGTGCCAGCAGCTTAGAGCGGGGGGGCACAGATACGCAGTATTTT. Looking up the rest from reference TRBV11-2 and TRBJ2-3 gives the full variable domain: EAGVAQSPRYKIIEKRQSVAFWCNPISGHATLYWYQQILGQGPKLLIQFQNNGVVDDSQLPKDRFSAERLKGVDSTLKIQPAKLEDSAVYLCASSLERGGTDTQYFGPGTRLTVL.

This clone was counted a single time. V gene TRBV7-9 combines with J gene TRBJ2-5, with 8 bases that match TRBD1. Losses at the gene ends were 6 bases for V and 5 bases for J; bases not matched to a gene: 5. Germline lookup yields CDR1 SEHNR and CDR2 FQNEAQ (reference sequence). The CDR3 extends over 13 amino acids. The CDR3 sequence: CASSRTGRETQYF. The CDR3 DNA follows: TGTGCCAGCAGTCGGACAGGGAGGGAGACCCAGTACTTC.

This rearrangement joins TRBV19 to TRBJ2-5; 7 nucleotides agree with TRBD2. The J call is uncertain, as TRBJ2-7 better fits the DNA end. The CDR3 spans 19 residues. From germline, CDR1 is LNHDA and CDR2 SQIVND (reference sequence). CDR3 DNA sequence: TGTGCCAGTAGTATCCGGAAGGGGCGAAGTAGCGGGTACTCCTACGAGCAGTACTTC. The encoded protein is CASSIRKGRSSGYSYEQYF.

The chain combines TRBV25-1 with TRBJ2-3; 8 positions match TRBD2. Germline values: CDR1 MGHDK, CDR2 SYGVNS. V dropped 5 bases and J dropped 6; count of bases not matched to a gene: 13. The CDR3 length is 16 residues. Here the CDR3 reads CASSPTGGGSWDTQYF. The CDR3 region has the DNA TGTGCCAGCAGTCCCACCGGGGGGGGTTCTTGGGATACGCAGTATTTT. Supplemented by reference TRBV25-1 and TRBJ2-3, the full variable domain reads EADIYQTPRYLVIGTGKKITLECSQTMGHDKMYWYQQDPGMELHLIHYSYGVNSTEKGDLSSESTVSRIRTEHFPLTLESARPSHTSQYLCASSPTGGGSWDTQYFGPGTRLTVL.

This chain uses TRBV6-5 with TRBJ2-7; 13 bases line up with TRBD2. This CDR3 spans 14 amino acids. Unmatched junction bases numbered 4, after V lost 7 bases and J lost 4 bases. Germline CDR1 MNHEY, CDR2 SVGAGI. CDR3 coding DNA: TGTGCCAGCACGACTAGCGGGAGGAGGTACGAGCAGTACTTC. Translating it yields CASTTSGRRYEQYF.

The CDR3 sequence is CASSRPGQGAWEQYF. The CDR3 DNA reads as TGTGCCAGCAGTAGACCGGGACAGGGGGCATGGGAGCAGTACTTC. The chain uses TRBV6-1 and TRBJ2-7, with 12 bases matching TRBD1. With V trimmed by 5 bases and J by 7 bases, 9 bases remained unmatched. The germline V gene has CDR1 MNHNS and CDR2 SASEGT. The CDR3 is made up of 15 amino acids.

This sequence joins TRBV9 and TRBJ1-2; possibly TRBD1 for D (6 bases). This CDR3 contains 17 residues. The germline V gene encodes CDR1 SGDLS and CDR2 YYNGEE. V shed 5 bases and J shed 1 base, with 21 bases lying between them. As DNA, the CDR3 is TGTGCCAGCAGTGCCTCGGGGGCTAAAGGGGTTAACTATGGCTACACCTTC. It translates to CASSASGAKGVNYGYTF.

The chain recombines TRBV5-4 with TRBJ2-1; 11 bases line up with TRBD2. CDR1 and CDR2 (germline): SGHNT, YYREEE (reference sequence). V dropped 1 base and J dropped 7; count of bases not matched to a gene: 4. This CDR3 spans 15 amino acids. The CDR3 bases are TGTGCCAGCAGCTTGAGACTAGCGGGGATTAATGAGCAGTTCTTC. Protein: CASSLRLAGINEQFF.

The chain carries TRBV14 and TRBJ2-7, with 7 positions matching TRBD2. The junction had 3 bases not matched to a gene; V was cut back by 3 bases and J by 4 bases. The CDR3 runs to 13 residues. Germline V lookup: CDR1 SGHDN, CDR2 FVKESK. The CDR3 region has the DNA TGTGCCAGCAGCCAGGGACTAAAATACGAGCAGTACTTC. Translation: CASSQGLKYEQYF.

The chain's CDR3 is CASSLRSQETQYF. DNA of the CDR3: TGTGCCAGCAGCCTCCGGTCCCAAGAGACCCAGTACTTC. The V call is TRBV11-1, the J call TRBJ2-5, with D hard to call. From germline, CDR1 is SGHAT and CDR2 FQDESV (reference sequence). This CDR3 spans 13 amino acids. The V end was cut by 5 bases, the J end by 1 base, with 8 bases between.

CDR3 in DNA: TGTGCCAGCAGTGGGGACCTCTATGGCTACACCTTC. It encodes CASSGDLYGYTF. V gene TRBV6-5 combines with J gene TRBJ1-2; perhaps TRBD1 as D (5 bases). CDR3 length: 12 residues. Germline loops: CDR1 MNHEY, CDR2 SVGAGI. V gave up 5 bases and J gave up 4 bases, with 8 bases separating them.

The chain uses TRBV5-1 and TRBJ2-2; 10 nucleotides line up with TRBD1. Trimming removed 0 bases from V and 5 bases from J; junction bases left unmatched: 1. The CDR3 spans 15 residues. The germline V gene encodes CDR1 SGHRS and CDR2 YFSETQ. CDR3 in DNA: TGCGCCAGCAGCTTGGTGGACAGGGGGACCGGGGAGCTGTTTTTT. Translated, it gives CASSLVDRGTGELFF.

This sequence joins TRBV19 and TRBJ2-7; D possibly matches TRBD1 or TRBD2 (6 bases each). This CDR3 contains 13 residues. V lost 4 bases, J lost 0 bases, and 7 bases lay in between. Germline V gene lookup returns CDR1 LNHDA and CDR2 SQIVND (reference sequence). The CDR3 coding sequence is TGTGCCAGTAGTACGGGGGCCTCCTACGAGCAGTACTTC. Its protein product is CASSTGASYEQYF. Together with reference TRBV19 and TRBJ2-7, the CDR3 gives the full variable domain: DGGITQSPKYLFRKEGQNVTLSCEQNLNHDAMYWYRQDPGQGLRLIYYSQIVNDFQKGDIAEGYSVSREKKESFPLTVTSAQKNPTAFYLCASSTGASYEQYFGPGTRLTVT.

This clone came up once. DNA of the CDR3: TGTGCCAGCAGTTTATTGGGGGCTGGGAATGAGCAGTTCTTC. This codes for CASSLLGAGNEQFF. The chain couples TRBV27 to TRBJ2-1; D possibly corresponds to TRBD1 (6 bases). Per germline, CDR1 MNHEY and CDR2 SMNVEV (reference sequence). CDR3 size: 14 residues. The V end lost 1 base, the J end lost 7 bases, and 11 bases lay between the germline ends.

The chain joins TRBV19 to TRBJ2-7, with 8 nucleotides matching TRBD2. The CDR3 spans 14 residues. The germline V gene encodes CDR1 LNHDA and CDR2 SQIVND (reference sequence). V shed 3 bases, J shed 1 base, and the junction held 2 bases outside the gene matches. The CDR3 DNA is TGTGCCAGTAGTATTACTAGCGGATCCTACGAGCAGTACTTC. Translation gives CASSITSGSYEQYF. Based on the CDR3 plus reference TRBV19 and TRBJ2-7, the full variable domain is DGGITQSPKYLFRKEGQNVTLSCEQNLNHDAMYWYRQDPGQGLRLIYYSQIVNDFQKGDIAEGYSVSREKKESFPLTVTSAQKNPTAFYLCASSITSGSYEQYFGPGTRLTVT.

V usage is TRBV6-5 and J usage is TRBJ2-1; no firm D call. V lost 2 bases, J lost 9 bases, and 17 bases lay in between. Germline V gives CDR1 MNHEY, CDR2 SVGAGI. This CDR3 has 15 amino acids. Here the CDR3 reads CASSYGTARSGEQFF. In DNA, the CDR3 is TGTGCCAGCAGTTACGGTACGGCGCGCTCGGGTGAGCAGTTCTTC.

The chain carries TRBV30 and TRBJ1-1; D may be TRBD1 (6 bases). The germline gives CDR1 GTSNPN, CDR2 SVGIG (reference sequence). Trimming cost V 4 bases and J 1 base, with 19 bases left between them. CDR3 length: 16 residues. The CDR3 coding sequence is TGTGCCTGGAAGGGGGGATGGACCCAGCAGAACACTGAAGCTTTCTTT. Residues: CAWKGGWTQQNTEAFF. Full variable domain (missing parts from reference TRBV30 and TRBJ1-1): SQTIHQWPATLVQPVGSPLSLECTVEGTSNPNLYWYRQAAGRGLQLLFYSVGIGQISSEVPQNLSASRPQDRQFILSSKKLLLSDSGFYLCAWKGGWTQQNTEAFFGQGTRLTVV.

The chain is built from TRBV13 and TRBJ2-3, with 9 bases matching TRBD2. V gave up 3 bases and J gave up 6 bases; unmatched junction bases: 13. CDR1 PRHDT and CDR2 FYEKMQ come from the germline V gene (reference sequence). This CDR3 region has 17 residues. CDR3 nucleotide sequence: TGTGCCAGCAGCTTTACCGCGGGACTAGCTCCACGGGATACGCAGTATTTT. The encoded protein is CASSFTAGLAPRDTQYF.